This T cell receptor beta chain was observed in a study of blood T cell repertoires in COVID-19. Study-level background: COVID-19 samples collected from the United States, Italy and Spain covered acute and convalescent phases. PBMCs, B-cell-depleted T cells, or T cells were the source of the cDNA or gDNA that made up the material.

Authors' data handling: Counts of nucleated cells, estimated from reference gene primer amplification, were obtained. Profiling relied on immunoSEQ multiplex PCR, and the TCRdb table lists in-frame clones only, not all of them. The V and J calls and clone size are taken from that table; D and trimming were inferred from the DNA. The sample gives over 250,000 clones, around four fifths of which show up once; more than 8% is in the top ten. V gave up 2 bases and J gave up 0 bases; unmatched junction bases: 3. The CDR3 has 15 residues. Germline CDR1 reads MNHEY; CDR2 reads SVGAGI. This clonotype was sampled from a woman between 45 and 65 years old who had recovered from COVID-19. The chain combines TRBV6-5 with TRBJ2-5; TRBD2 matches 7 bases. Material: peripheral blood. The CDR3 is CASSYGGGNQETQYF. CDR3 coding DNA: TGTGCCAGCAGTTACGGGGGGGGGAACCAAGAGACCCAGTACTTC.